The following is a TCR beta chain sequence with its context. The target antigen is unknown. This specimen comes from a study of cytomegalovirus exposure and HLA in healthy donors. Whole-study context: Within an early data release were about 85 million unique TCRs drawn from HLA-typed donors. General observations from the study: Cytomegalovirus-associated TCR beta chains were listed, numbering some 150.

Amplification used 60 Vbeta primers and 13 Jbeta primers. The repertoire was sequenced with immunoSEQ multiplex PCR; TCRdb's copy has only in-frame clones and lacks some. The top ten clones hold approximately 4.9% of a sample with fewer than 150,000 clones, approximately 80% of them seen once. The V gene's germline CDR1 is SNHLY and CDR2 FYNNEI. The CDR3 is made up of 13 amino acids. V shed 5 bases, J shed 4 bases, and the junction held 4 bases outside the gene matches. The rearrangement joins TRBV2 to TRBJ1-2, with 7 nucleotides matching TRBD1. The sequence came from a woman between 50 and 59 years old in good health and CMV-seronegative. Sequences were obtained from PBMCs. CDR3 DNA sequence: TGTGCCAGCAGTCATACAGGGGCCTATGGCTACACCTTC. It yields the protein CASSHTGAYGYTF.